This TCR beta chain was recovered during a study of blood T cell repertoires in COVID-19 (TCRdb year 2020). For the study in its entirety: Collaborator samples came from the United States, Italy and Spain and covered acute and convalescent phases of COVID-19. The material from the prospective study consisted of cDNA or gDNA derived from T cells, B-cell-depleted T cells, or PBMCs. The dataset comprised deeply sampled blood TCRbeta repertoires from subjects exposed to, actively infected with, or recovered from COVID-19. The repertoires were released in a freely available public database meant as a resource for research on the immune response to SARS-CoV-2. The samples were drawn from two sources: the first 160 participants of the ongoing ImmuneRACE study, and 1,200 or so subjects contributed by 6 global collaborators. Nearly every sample came with metadata listing a de-identified subject ID, COVID-19 status, age in years and sex. HLA class I and class II types, where available, came from metadata supplied by the sample provider rather than from assay-based typing.

Overall study outcomes, separate from this receptor: How much clinical and demographic metadata was included differed by source and by participant, and the metadata was provided uncurated.

This clone was observed a single time. Its cognate antigen has yet to be identified. No clone much larger than this one lies a single base away; base qualities are absent. Whole blood was collected in K2EDTA tubes by collaborating institutions according to the institutions' own protocols. Collaborator samples were shipped for TCRbeta analysis as frozen whole blood, isolated PBMCs, or DNA extracted from either sample type. V and J lose 9 bases and 6 bases, and a span of 18 bases separates them. CDR1 and CDR2, looked up from the germline V gene (reference sequence), are MNHEY and SMNVEV. There are 15 amino acids in the CDR3, from cysteine to phenylalanine inclusive. Only the CDR3 DNA is retained, 45 bases long and in frame from the first base. The immunoSEQ Assay, a bias-controlled multiplex PCR, was used to amplify TCRbeta CDR3 regions from genomic DNA. The original methods were these. Nucleated cell counts per sample were estimated from amplification of reference gene primers within the assay. To quantify the absolute abundance of each unique TCRbeta CDR3 rearrangement, sequence reads were collapsed and filtered. For each sample, productive Simpson clonality was calculated by taking the square root of Simpson's diversity index across productive rearrangements. TCRdb obtained this table from immuneACCESS and retained in-frame rearrangements with V and J assigned. These tables miss some clones; where compared with another copy, unresolved V genes account for less than half of the shortfall, and the remainder is unexplained. Clonal size and the V and J genes are those of that table, whereas D and trimming came from the DNA. A total of some 290,000 clones appear in this sample, around 86% of them only once. The ten biggest clones cover around 3.6% of the sample.

This TCR was sampled from a man aged 18 to 29 with active or convalescent COVID-19. The sequenced sample was peripheral blood. The chain uses TRBV27 and TRBJ1-6, and possibly TRBD1, on 6 matching bases. The DNA sequence is given as TGTGCCAGTACAAACCAACAGGGATTTAATTCACCCCTCCACTTT. Its protein product is CASTNQQGFNSPLHF.